One sample yielded the 12 T cell receptor beta chains listed below, sequenced in a study of OX40 agonist ivuxolimab in advanced cancers. Method: immunoSEQ multiplex PCR; TCRdb's copy keeps in-frame clones and lacks some. The sample has roughly 2,700 clones; 65% to 85% are singletons. Sequencing was performed on CD4+ or CD8+ T cells sorted from blood, taken in a trial of the OX40 agonist ivuxolimab. The origin of the receptors is an adult with an advanced solid tumor such as melanoma, head and neck, liver or kidney cancer.

J is TRBJ2-3 and V is TRBV7-2; 11 bases map to TRBD2. The length of the CDR3 is 19 residues. Germline values: CDR1 SGHTA, CDR2 FQGNSA. Trimming took 5 bases from V and 1 from J; bases not matched to a gene: 14. The DNA for the CDR3 is TGTGCCAGCAGCCAACCGGGACTAGCGGACCCTCGGGGCACAGATACGCAGTATTTT. It codes for CASSQPGLADPRGTDTQYF.

J is TRBJ2-2 and V is TRBV28; 9 bases line up with TRBD1. The CDR3 extends over 15 amino acids. From germline, CDR1 is MDHEN and CDR2 SYDVKM. Losses at the gene ends were 3 bases for V and 5 bases for J; bases not matched to a gene: 4. The CDR3 is CASSLGGTGTGELFF. The CDR3 region has the DNA TGTGCCAGCAGTTTGGGCGGGACAGGGACCGGGGAGCTGTTTTTT.

The V gene is TRBV7-9, the J gene TRBJ2-3; TRBD2 agrees at 7 bases. The germline V gene encodes CDR1 SEHNR and CDR2 FQNEAQ (reference sequence). CDR3 length: 17 residues. The V gene end was trimmed by 4 bases and the J gene end by 2 bases; junction bases not matched to a gene: 12. Written as DNA, the CDR3 is TGTGCCAGCAGCTCCAACCGGGACTACTTTTCCACAGATACGCAGTATTTT. Protein: CASSSNRDYFSTDTQYF.

The chain carries TRBV7-2 and TRBJ2-7; possible D gene TRBD2, 7 bases. V was trimmed by 0 bases and J by 2 bases, leaving 14 bases between them. Germline values: CDR1 SGHTA, CDR2 FQGNSA. CDR3 length: 16 amino acids. The CDR3 sequence is CASSLADRGATYEQYF. The DNA for the CDR3 is TGTGCCAGCAGCTTAGCCGATCGGGGGGCCACCTACGAGCAGTACTTC.

The chain is built from TRBV5-1 and TRBJ2-7, with 9 bases aligning to TRBD2. This CDR3 is 15 amino acids long. Trimming took 0 bases from V and 5 from J; bases not matched to a gene: 6. Germline lookup yields CDR1 SGHRS and CDR2 YFSETQ. The CDR3 spells CASSLGAGGVDEQYF. The CDR3, as DNA: TGCGCCAGCAGCTTGGGGGCGGGAGGGGTCGACGAGCAGTACTTC.

This sequence joins TRBV6-5 and TRBJ1-2; maybe TRBD1 (5 bases). Germline CDR1 and CDR2: MNHEY and SVGAGI. Deletions cut 2 bases from V and 6 bases from J, with 10 bases between. The length of the CDR3 is 13 residues. The CDR3 spells CASSYGGGDGYTF. As DNA, the CDR3 is TGTGCCAGCAGTTACGGGGGTGGAGATGGCTACACCTTC.

This clone was seen once. The chain carries TRBV7-2 and TRBJ1-1; D not resolved. Trimming removed 2 bases from V and 8 bases from J, with 15 bases in between. The CDR3 is 14 residues long. CDR1 is SGHTA, CDR2 FQGNSA, per germline. CDR3 DNA sequence: TGTGCCAGCAGCTTAACGAATAGCGGTGGAGAAGCTTTCTTT. It yields the protein CASSLTNSGGEAFF. The full variable domain, completed using reference TRBV7-2 and TRBJ1-1, is GAGVSQSPSNKVTEKGKDVELRCDPISGHTALYWYRQSLGQGLEFLIYFQGNSAPDKSGLPSDRFSAERTGGSVSTLTIQRTQQEDSAVYLCASSLTNSGGEAFFGQGTRLTVV.

The chain combines TRBV7-8 with TRBJ2-7, with a possible D match to TRBD1 (5 bases). Trimming took 5 bases from V and 1 from J, leaving 15 bases between them. CDR1 is SGHVS and CDR2 is FQNEAQ in the germline V gene. The CDR3 covers 15 residues. The chain's CDR3 is CASSPNQGPSYEQYF. CDR3 coding DNA: TGTGCCAGCAGCCCAAATCAGGGCCCATCCTACGAGCAGTACTTC.

The chain is built from TRBV4-1 and TRBJ1-5; D ambiguous. Trimming took off 0 bases at V and 5 bases at J, with 8 bases between the two ends. This CDR3 is 14 amino acids long. Germline V gene sequence: CDR1 MGHRA, CDR2 YSYEKL. The CDR3 loop is CASSQDRSYQPQHF. The CDR3 DNA follows: TGCGCCAGCAGCCAAGATCGATCGTATCAGCCCCAGCATTTT.

This chain links TRBV7-9 with TRBJ2-3; D might be TRBD1 (6 bases). CDR1 is SEHNR and CDR2 is FQNEAQ in the germline V gene (reference sequence). Trimming took 7 bases from V and 2 from J, leaving 13 bases between them. This CDR3 has 14 residues. The CDR3 sequence is CASTPGVPTDTQYF. CDR3 DNA: TGTGCCAGCACCCCAGGGGTCCCCACAGATACGCAGTATTTT. Complete variable domain (other parts from reference TRBV7-9 and TRBJ2-3): DTGVSQNPRHKITKRGQNVTFRCDPISEHNRLYWYRQTLGQGPEFLTYFQNEAQLEKSRLLSDRFSAERPKGSFSTLEIQRTEQGDSAMYLCASTPGVPTDTQYFGPGTRLTVL.

This clone was observed a handful of times. The chain links TRBV2 to TRBJ2-1, with 7 nucleotides matching TRBD2. CDR1 and CDR2 (germline): SNHLY, FYNNEI. CDR3 length: 16 residues. V was clipped by 0 bases and J by 2 bases; unmatched bases: 4. CDR3: CASSEAGGGPYNEQFF. CDR3 DNA: TGTGCCAGCAGTGAAGCGGGGGGAGGGCCCTACAATGAGCAGTTCTTC.

V usage is TRBV30 and J usage is TRBJ2-1; 8 bases map to TRBD2. The ends lost 5 bases at V and 4 bases at J; junction bases unmatched: 10. The CDR3 contains 15 residues. Germline lookup yields CDR1 GTSNPN and CDR2 SVGIG (reference sequence). The CDR3 sequence is CAWDLGGLGYNEQFF. The CDR3 nucleotides are TGTGCCTGGGACCTGGGGGGACTAGGTTACAATGAGCAGTTCTTC.